These 3 T cell receptor beta chains were sequenced from one sample in a study of PD-1 blockade in classical Hodgkin lymphoma. Every patient had relapsed following autologous stem cell transplantation, and cohorts differed in brentuximab vedotin exposure. The repertoire was sequenced with immunoSEQ multiplex PCR; TCRdb's copy has only in-frame clones and lacks some. The repertoire holds about 97,000 clones, with roughly 88% as singletons. Sequencing was performed on peripheral blood mononuclear cells (PBMCs), taken at baseline. Source of these receptors: a human donor with classical Hodgkin lymphoma.

The V call is TRBV9, the J call TRBJ1-1; perhaps TRBD1 as D (6 bases). This CDR3 has 16 residues. V lost 2 bases and J 2 bases, leaving 16 bases between the germline ends. The germline V gene has CDR1 SGDLS and CDR2 YYNGEE. The CDR3 DNA is TGTGCCAGCAGCGTTGACCCAGGGGTGCGCAACACTGAAGCTTTCTTT. Protein sequence: CASSVDPGVRNTEAFF.

The J gene is TRBJ2-1, the V gene TRBV5-4; a possible D gene is TRBD2 (7 bases). Germline loops: CDR1 SGHNT, CDR2 YYREEE (reference sequence). The germline V and J ends were trimmed by 9 bases and 9 bases, with 25 bases remaining between them. There are 15 residues in the CDR3. The CDR3 spells CATFSATSMGAEQFF. CDR3 in DNA: TGTGCCACCTTCTCCGCGACTAGCATGGGGGCTGAGCAGTTCTTC.

The rearrangement uses TRBV10-3 and TRBJ2-7, with D maybe TRBD2 (5 bases). The CDR3 runs 15 residues. With 5 bases removed from V and 1 base from J, the gap between germline ends came to 15 bases. The germline V gene has CDR1 ENHRY and CDR2 SYGVKD. CDR3 coding DNA: TGTGCCATCAGTCCCTCGGGAACCGCGTCCTACGAGCAGTACTTC. Protein sequence: CAISPSGTASYEQYF.